This T cell receptor beta chain was captured in a study of T cells in Graves' hyperthyroidism and ophthalmopathy. There were TCR beta CDR3 regions amplified from RNA transcripts. A first-round RT-PCR of the TCR CDR3 used the HTBI primer set. TCRdb itself ran the multiplex PCR reads through MiXCR, one entry per CDR3 protein. The table records more than 650,000 distinct CDR3 sequences, 12% to 15% of them present only once. This clonotype was detected many times. The germline gives CDR1 LGHNT, CDR2 FRNRAP. With 6 bases clipped from V and 2 bases from J, the junction kept 2 bases outside the gene matches. CDR3 length equals 14 residues.

Material: blood. This sequence was found in a woman under 30 with Graves' hyperthyroidism. The chain carries TRBV12-5 and TRBJ2-1, with 9 positions matching TRBD1. As DNA, the CDR3 is TGTGCTAGTGGAACAGGGGGCCCCTACAATGAGCAGTTCTTC. Translated, it gives CASGTGGPYNEQFF.